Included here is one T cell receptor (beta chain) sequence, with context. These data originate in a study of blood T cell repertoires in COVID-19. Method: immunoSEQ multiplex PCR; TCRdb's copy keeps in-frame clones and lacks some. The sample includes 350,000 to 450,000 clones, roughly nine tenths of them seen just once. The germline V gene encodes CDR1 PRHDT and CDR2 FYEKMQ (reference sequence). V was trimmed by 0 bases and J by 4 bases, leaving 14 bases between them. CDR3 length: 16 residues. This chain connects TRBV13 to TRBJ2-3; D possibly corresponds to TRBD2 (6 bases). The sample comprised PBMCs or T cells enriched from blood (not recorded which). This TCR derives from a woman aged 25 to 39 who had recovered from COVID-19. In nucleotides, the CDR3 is TGTGCCAGCAGCTTAGGAAGATCGGGACTCGCAGATACGCAGTATTTT. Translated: CASSLGRSGLADTQYF. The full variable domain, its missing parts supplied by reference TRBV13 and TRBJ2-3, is AAGVIQSPRHLIKEKRETATLKCYPIPRHDTVYWYQQGPGQDPQFLISFYEKMQSDKGSIPDRFSAQQFSDYHSELNMSSLELGDSALYFCASSLGRSGLADTQYFGPGTRLTVL.